This passage covers 2 T cell receptor beta chains from one sample sequenced in a study of CD8 T cells in ankylosing spondylitis. Study conclusions and caveats: In ankylosing spondylitis blood, a motif of eight highly homologous TCR beta variants appeared characteristic.

Via MiXCR, TCRdb re-called the 5' RACE reads, giving one row per CDR3 protein. This sample has about 90,000 distinct CDR3 sequences, with about 9% found just once. These TCRs' antigens remain unknown. What was sequenced was blood, either unsorted or a sorted T cell fraction (not recorded which). These receptor sequences come from a male donor with ankylosing spondylitis.

This clonotype appeared many times. The chain's CDR3 is CSARAGLDSQQFF. CDR3 DNA sequence: TGCAGTGCTAGGGCAGGACTAGATTCGCAGCAGTTCTTC. The chain uses TRBV20-1 and TRBJ2-1; 7 positions match TRBD2. This CDR3 has 13 amino acids. CDR1 is DFQATT and CDR2 is SNEGSKA in the germline V gene (reference sequence). V lost 3 bases and J lost 11; bases outside the gene matches: 10.

This clonotype was observed a few times. V usage is TRBV27 and J usage is TRBJ2-7; TRBD2 agrees at 7 bases. Germline V lookup: CDR1 MNHEY, CDR2 SMNVEV (reference sequence). This CDR3 has 14 amino acids. The V segment lost 5 bases and the J segment 0 bases; nucleotides outside the gene matches: 4. The CDR3 nucleotides read TGTGCCAGCAGTCCCCGCGGGGGCTCCTACGAGCAGTACTTC. This translates into CASSPRGGSYEQYF.